Listed below are T cell receptor beta chains from one sample, sequenced in a study of T-cell reconstitution after alpha-beta-depleted transplantation in children. Each CDR3 protein gets one entry after TCRdb re-called the PCR reads with MiXCR. The sample consists of about 310,000 distinct CDR3 sequences, around 25% of them appearing once. The sequenced sample was PBMCs, mostly from graft donor cells, obtained 180 days after TCRalphabeta/CD19-depleted stem cell transplant. All receptors derive from a male patient younger than 18 who had a stem cell transplant for acute lymphoblastic leukemia, so the T cells may come from the graft donor. CDR3s include the opening cysteine and the closing phenylalanine or tryptophan. The D gene is left open where the match is weak. Rows may omit the clone size; those that give it use once, few, many or a size class.

>-|TRBD1|TRBJ2-7|TRBV6-1
TGTGCCAGCAGATCAGCCGGGACAGGGATTTCCTACGAGCAGTACTTC
CASRSAGTGISYEQYF
>few|-|TRBJ2-6|TRBV9
TGTGCCAGCAGCGTAGTTTCTAGCTCTGGGGCCAACGTCCTGACTTTC
CASSVVSSSGANVLTF
>-|-|TRBJ1-5|TRBV4-1
TGCGCCAGCAGCTCTAAACTGGATCAGCCCCAGCATTTT
CASSSKLDQPQHF
>few|-|TRBJ2-7|TRBV12-3/TRBV12-4
TGTGCCAGCAGCAACAGGCGCCTCTACTACGAGCAGTACTTC
CASSNRRLYYEQYF
>few|-|TRBJ1-2|TRBV4-1
TGCGCCAGCAGCCAGGCATTAGCTAACTATGGCTACACCTTC
CASSQALANYGYTF
>many|TRBD2|TRBJ2-1|TRBV5-1
TGTGCCAGCAGTCTTGGACTAGCGGTCTACAATGAGCAGTTCTTC
CASSLGLAVYNEQFF
>-|-|TRBJ1-5|TRBV27
TGTGCCAGCAGTCCCGGCACGGGGAATCAGCCCCAGCATTTT
CASSPGTGNQPQHF
>few|-|TRBJ2-5|TRBV18
TGTGCCAGCTCACCTTTGGGTTCGGAGACCCAGTACTTC
CASSPLGSETQYF
>-|TRBD1|TRBJ1-2|TRBV2
TGTGCCAGAAGGGACAGGGGAAAAGATGGCTACACCTTC
CARRDRGKDGYTF
>-|-|TRBJ2-7|TRBV5-1
TGCGCCAGCAGCTTGGGGCTAGCCCACGAGCAGTACTTC
CASSLGLAHEQYF